The next 5 T cell receptor beta chains were all read from a single sample in a study of shared clonotypes between healthy human individuals. The assay was immunoSEQ multiplex PCR, and TCRdb's table has in-frame clones only and misses some. The table includes around 1,100,000 clones, approximately 80% detected once. Source material: memory CD4+ T cells from PBMCs. The sample's subset: CD45RA-negative fraction. These TCRs come from a man aged 18 to 30 in good health. Some clones in this sample may be carry-over from other donors' samples.

The genes are TRBV5-1 and TRBJ2-3; D gene ambiguous. Trimming took off 0 bases at V and 5 bases at J, with 7 bases between the two ends. This CDR3 is built from 13 residues. Germline CDR1 SGHRS, CDR2 YFSETQ. The CDR3 loop reads CASSLGALDTQYF. CDR3 coding DNA: TGCGCCAGCAGCTTGGGCGCTTTAGATACGCAGTATTTT.

The V call is TRBV18, the J call TRBJ1-1, with no clear D. The CDR3 is made up of 16 amino acids. CDR1 and CDR2 (germline): KGHSH, LQKENI. V lost 3 bases and J 4 bases, leaving 18 bases between the germline ends. CDR3 in DNA: TGTGCCAGCTCACCCCAGGTTTTGAACGAGGGCACTGAAGCTTTCTTT. Translating it yields CASSPQVLNEGTEAFF.

The chain links TRBV10-1 to TRBJ2-1, with 8 bases identical to TRBD1. Trimming at V came to 4 bases and at J to 3 bases, leaving 2 bases not matched to a gene. CDR3 length: 14 residues. Germline V gene lookup returns CDR1 WNHNN and CDR2 SYGVQD (reference sequence). The CDR3, as DNA: TGCGCCAGCAGTGTACAGGGGGTCTACAATGAGCAGTTCTTC. Encoded protein: CASSVQGVYNEQFF.

The V gene is TRBV7-9, the J gene TRBJ2-5; 7 bases fit TRBD1. CDR1 and CDR2 from the germline V gene are SEHNR and FQNEAQ (reference sequence). The CDR3 spans 14 residues. Germline trimming cut 3 bases from V and 3 bases from J; bases unmatched to any gene: 4. The DNA of the CDR3 is TGTGCCAGCAGCTTCACCGGGACAGAAGAGACCCAGTACTTC. Translation gives CASSFTGTEETQYF.

This chain uses TRBV29-1 with TRBJ1-1; D might be TRBD1 (5 bases). The CDR3 loop spans 18 amino acids. The germline CDR1 and CDR2 sequences are SQVTM and ANQGSEA. Trimming removed 4 bases from V and 1 base from J, with 25 bases in between. CDR3 sequence reads: CSVGSSRIRDMGNTEAFF. The CDR3 DNA is TGCAGCGTTGGTAGCTCACGAATCAGGGATATGGGGAACACTGAAGCTTTCTTT.